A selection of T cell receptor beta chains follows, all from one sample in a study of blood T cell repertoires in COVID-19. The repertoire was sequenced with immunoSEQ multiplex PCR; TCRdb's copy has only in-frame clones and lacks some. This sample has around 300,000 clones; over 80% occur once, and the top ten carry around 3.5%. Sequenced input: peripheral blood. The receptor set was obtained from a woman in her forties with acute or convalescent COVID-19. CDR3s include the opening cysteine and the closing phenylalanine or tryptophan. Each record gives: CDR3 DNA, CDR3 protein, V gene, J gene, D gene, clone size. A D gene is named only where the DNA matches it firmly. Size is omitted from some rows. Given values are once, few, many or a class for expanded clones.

DNA: TGTGCCAGCAGCGCCCCGGAGGGGGCTATGGAGACCCAGTACTTC
CDR3: CASSAPEGAMETQYF
V: TRBV9
J: TRBJ2-5
D: NA
size: NA

DNA: TGTGCCAGCAGACAGGGGGCTTATAGCAATCAGCCCCAGCATTTT
CDR3: CASRQGAYSNQPQHF
V: TRBV6-6
J: TRBJ1-5
D: TRBD1
size: NA

DNA: TGTGCCAGCAGTGGGCCCGACCCCCCCGGGACACTCAATGAGCAGTTCTTC
CDR3: CASSGPDPPGTLNEQFF
V: TRBV6-4
J: TRBJ2-1
D: NA
size: NA

DNA: TGTGCCACCAGCAGAATTCCGGGACAGGGGGCAATCGGGAATGAGCAGTTCTTC
CDR3: CATSRIPGQGAIGNEQFF
V: TRBV15
J: TRBJ2-1
D: TRBD1
size: NA

DNA: TGTGCCAGCAGCCCCCCAAACAGTCAAGAGACCCAGTACTTC
CDR3: CASSPPNSQETQYF
V: TRBV13
J: TRBJ2-5
D: NA
size: NA

DNA: TGTGCCAGCAGGGACCACAGGGTCGAAGCTTTCTTT
CDR3: CASRDHRVEAFF
V: TRBV12-3/TRBV12-4
J: TRBJ1-1
D: NA
size: NA

DNA: TGCGCCAGCAGCTTGGGCGGGGGAGAGACCCAGTACTTC
CDR3: CASSLGGGETQYF
V: TRBV5-1
J: TRBJ2-5
D: TRBD2
size: NA

DNA: TGTGCCAGCGGAGAGGGATGGCAGACTGAAGCTTTCTTT
CDR3: CASGEGWQTEAFF
V: TRBV2
J: TRBJ1-1
D: NA
size: NA

DNA: TGTGCCAGCAGAATTAGGGAGACCGGGGAGCTGTTTTTT
CDR3: CASRIRETGELFF
V: TRBV6-5
J: TRBJ2-2
D: NA
size: NA

DNA: TGTGCCAGTAGTCCGCGGACAGGGACGGGGACAGATACGCAGTATTTT
CDR3: CASSPRTGTGTDTQYF
V: TRBV19
J: TRBJ2-3
D: TRBD1
size: NA

DNA: TGTGCCAGCTCACCACAGGGGGCCTCCCCGAATTCACCCCTCCACTTT
CDR3: CASSPQGASPNSPLHF
V: TRBV18
J: TRBJ1-6
D: TRBD1
size: NA

DNA: TGTGCCAGCAGTTTTGCCGGACAGGGGGGGAAGCATGGCTACACCTTC
CDR3: CASSFAGQGGKHGYTF
V: TRBV27
J: TRBJ1-2
D: TRBD1
size: NA

DNA: TGTGCCTGGAGTGTACATCCACACGTTAACACTGAAGCTTTCTTT
CDR3: CAWSVHPHVNTEAFF
V: TRBV30
J: TRBJ1-1
D: NA
size: NA

DNA: TGTGCCAGCAGAATCCACGGGACACCGAACACTGAAGCTTTCTTT
CDR3: CASRIHGTPNTEAFF
V: TRBV6-5
J: TRBJ1-1
D: NA
size: NA

DNA: TGTGCCAGCAGTCTGACAGGGCCCGGGGAGCTGTTTTTT
CDR3: CASSLTGPGELFF
V: TRBV27
J: TRBJ2-2
D: TRBD1
size: once

DNA: TGTGCCAGCAGCGTAGCTAGTGGGGGCCGTCGTGGGGAGACCCAGTACTTC
CDR3: CASSVASGGRRGETQYF
V: TRBV9
J: TRBJ2-5
D: NA
size: NA

DNA: TGTGCCACCAGTGACAGGGGAAGGACTGAAGCTTTCTTT
CDR3: CATSDRGRTEAFF
V: TRBV15
J: TRBJ1-1
D: TRBD1
size: once

DNA: TGCGCCAGCACAGGGGGCCTGTACACTGAAGCTTTCTTT
CDR3: CASTGGLYTEAFF
V: TRBV10-2
J: TRBJ1-1
D: TRBD1
size: NA

DNA: TGTGCCTCGGGACAGGTTGCCCCTGGGGCCAACGTCCTGACTTTC
CDR3: CASGQVAPGANVLTF
V: TRBV11-2
J: TRBJ2-6
D: TRBD1
size: NA

DNA: TGTGCCAGCACCCGCCGGGGCGGGGGGGCCTCGAGTCAAGAGACCCAGTACTTC
CDR3: CASTRRGGGASSQETQYF
V: TRBV3-1/TRBV3-2
J: TRBJ2-5
D: TRBD2
size: NA

DNA: TGTGCCAGCTCACCACCGAGTCAGGGGAATGCCGGGGAGCTGTTTTTT
CDR3: CASSPPSQGNAGELFF
V: TRBV18
J: TRBJ2-2
D: NA
size: NA

DNA: TGTGCCACCAGTGACAACACCAGGGGTGGCGAGACCCAGTACTTC
CDR3: CATSDNTRGGETQYF
V: TRBV24-1
J: TRBJ2-5
D: NA
size: NA

DNA: TGTGCCAGCAGCGTAGATTTTGGACAGTCCTCTGGAAACACCATATATTTT
CDR3: CASSVDFGQSSGNTIYF
V: TRBV9
J: TRBJ1-3
D: NA
size: NA

DNA: TGTGCCAGCAGCGTGCAGGGGCTGGAGACCCAGTACTTC
CDR3: CASSVQGLETQYF
V: TRBV5-8
J: TRBJ2-5
D: NA
size: NA

DNA: TGTGCCAGCAGTCCTGGGCTCTATGGCTACACCTTC
CDR3: CASSPGLYGYTF
V: TRBV5-4
J: TRBJ1-2
D: NA
size: NA

DNA: TGTGCCAGCAGCTTAGTGTACAGGGGGCGCTACAATGAGCAGTTCTTC
CDR3: CASSLVYRGRYNEQFF
V: TRBV11-2
J: TRBJ2-1
D: TRBD1
size: NA

DNA: TGTGCCAGCAGTGAAGCGCTAGGGTCGGGAGGACAGCCCCAGCATTTT
CDR3: CASSEALGSGGQPQHF
V: TRBV2
J: TRBJ1-5
D: NA
size: NA

DNA: TGTGCCAGCAGCCTAGATAGGGGCCGGGGCTACACCTTC
CDR3: CASSLDRGRGYTF
V: TRBV9
J: TRBJ1-2
D: NA
size: NA

DNA: TGTGCCAGCAGTTACCACAGTGAGAATCAGCCCCAGCATTTT
CDR3: CASSYHSENQPQHF
V: TRBV6-5
J: TRBJ1-5
D: NA
size: NA

DNA: TGTGCCAGCAGCGCCCCCTTGGGGCAGGGGCGGGACACCATATATTTT
CDR3: CASSAPLGQGRDTIYF
V: TRBV11-2
J: TRBJ1-3
D: NA
size: few

DNA: TGTGCCAGCAGTTATCAAGTACGCGGACAGTCACAGAACACTGAAGCTTTCTTT
CDR3: CASSYQVRGQSQNTEAFF
V: TRBV6-2/TRBV6-3
J: TRBJ1-1
D: NA
size: NA

DNA: TGTGCCAGCAGTAGGACAGGGTTGCTCGGCTACACCTTC
CDR3: CASSRTGLLGYTF
V: TRBV7-9
J: TRBJ1-2
D: TRBD1
size: NA

DNA: TGTGCCTGGAGTGTAAGGTCAGGGGGCAATCAGCCCCAGCATTTT
CDR3: CAWSVRSGGNQPQHF
V: TRBV30
J: TRBJ1-5
D: NA
size: NA

DNA: TGTGCCAGCAGACAGGGGGGCCTCTATGGCTACACCTTC
CDR3: CASRQGGLYGYTF
V: TRBV6-6
J: TRBJ1-2
D: TRBD1
size: once

DNA: TGTGCCAGCGCAAAGACTGGACTCTATGGCTACACCTTC
CDR3: CASAKTGLYGYTF
V: TRBV7-2
J: TRBJ1-2
D: NA
size: NA

DNA: TGTGCCAGATTAGGGGAGGGACACCCGAACACTGAAGCTTTCTTT
CDR3: CARLGEGHPNTEAFF
V: TRBV7-5
J: TRBJ1-1
D: NA
size: NA

DNA: TGTGCCAGCAGCCAGCCCGGTTCGGGGGAAAAACTGTTTTTT
CDR3: CASSQPGSGEKLFF
V: TRBV3-1/TRBV3-2
J: TRBJ1-4
D: NA
size: NA

DNA: TGCGCCAGCAGCCACCGGGACACATACACAGATACGCAGTATTTT
CDR3: CASSHRDTYTDTQYF
V: TRBV5-1
J: TRBJ2-3
D: NA
size: NA

DNA: TGTGCCAGCAGTGTAACTGCTTGGGGGGATTCAGATACGCAGTATTTT
CDR3: CASSVTAWGDSDTQYF
V: TRBV6-1
J: TRBJ2-3
D: NA
size: NA

DNA: TGCGCCAGCAGCTTGGGACTAGCCACAGATACGCAGTATTTT
CDR3: CASSLGLATDTQYF
V: TRBV5-1
J: TRBJ2-3
D: TRBD2
size: NA

DNA: TGTGCCAGCAGTTACGGCGGGGGCAGGGCTGAAGCTTTCTTT
CDR3: CASSYGGGRAEAFF
V: TRBV6-5
J: TRBJ1-1
D: NA
size: NA

DNA: TGTGCCAGCTCGCCGGGGGGAGACCAAGAGACCCAGTACTTC
CDR3: CASSPGGDQETQYF
V: TRBV18
J: TRBJ2-5
D: TRBD2
size: NA

DNA: TGTGCCAGCAGCTCGGGACTAGCGGATAGCTCCTACAATGAGCAGTTCTTC
CDR3: CASSSGLADSSYNEQFF
V: TRBV27
J: TRBJ2-1
D: TRBD2
size: NA

DNA: TGCGCCAGCAGCTATACTAGCGGAGCATTAACAGATACGCAGTATTTT
CDR3: CASSYTSGALTDTQYF
V: TRBV5-1
J: TRBJ2-3
D: TRBD2
size: NA

DNA: TGTGCCAGCAGCCTACAGGGGGGGACTGAAGCTTTCTTT
CDR3: CASSLQGGTEAFF
V: TRBV7-9
J: TRBJ1-1
D: TRBD1
size: NA

DNA: TGTGCCAGCAGCGCCCTGCTGACCCTCACAGGTATCTATGGCTACACCTTC
CDR3: CASSALLTLTGIYGYTF
V: TRBV9
J: TRBJ1-2
D: NA
size: NA

DNA: TGTGCCAGCAGTTCAGGACAGATGGCTTTTAAACTGTTTTTT
CDR3: CASSSGQMAFKLFF
V: TRBV28
J: TRBJ1-4
D: NA
size: NA

DNA: TGCGCCAGCATACTATTAGTCTCGAACACTGAAGCTTTCTTT
CDR3: CASILLVSNTEAFF
V: TRBV5-1
J: TRBJ1-1
D: NA
size: NA

DNA: TGTGCCAGCAGCCGGACAGGGGAGAACACCGGGGAGCTGTTTTTT
CDR3: CASSRTGENTGELFF
V: TRBV14
J: TRBJ2-2
D: TRBD1
size: NA

DNA: TGTGCCAGCAGTACTACAGGGGGCTATGGCTACACCTTC
CDR3: CASSTTGGYGYTF
V: TRBV27
J: TRBJ1-2
D: TRBD1
size: NA

DNA: TGTGCCAGCCACCGGGACAGTCGCACTGAAGCTTTCTTT
CDR3: CASHRDSRTEAFF
V: TRBV2
J: TRBJ1-1
D: TRBD1
size: NA

DNA: TGTGCCAGCAGCGATAGGACAGGGGCCGTCACAGATACGCAGTATTTT
CDR3: CASSDRTGAVTDTQYF
V: TRBV7-8
J: TRBJ2-3
D: TRBD1
size: NA

DNA: TGTGCCAGCAGCTTAGCCCCAGGCCACTATGGCTACACCTTC
CDR3: CASSLAPGHYGYTF
V: TRBV7-8
J: TRBJ1-2
D: NA
size: NA

DNA: TGCGCCAGCAGTTGGGGACAGGGGACTAACTATGGCTACACCTTC
CDR3: CASSWGQGTNYGYTF
V: TRBV5-1
J: TRBJ1-2
D: TRBD1
size: NA